These 15 T cell receptor beta chains came from one sample sequenced in a study of T-cell memory formation after mild COVID-19. TCRdb processed the 5' RACE reads anew with MiXCR; each CDR3 protein has one entry. Of a few hundred thousand distinct CDR3 sequences in the sample, approximately 25% were seen once. Source material: PBMCs or a T cell subset sorted from them (not recorded which). The receptors here all came from an adult woman who had mild COVID-19 (a few samples of this study predate the infection). Cell type and time point are not known.

This clonotype was seen many times. V usage is TRBV7-8 and J usage is TRBJ1-5; D possibly corresponds to TRBD1 (6 bases). The V and J ends lost 6 bases and 0 bases respectively, with 18 bases between them. In germline, CDR1 is SGHVS, CDR2 FQNEAQ. The CDR3 contains 17 residues. In DNA, the CDR3 is TGTGCCAGCAGTCCAGAGGGGCCGGGACATAGCAATCAGCCCCAGCATTTT. Amino acids: CASSPEGPGHSNQPQHF. Based on the CDR3 plus reference TRBV7-8 and TRBJ1-5, the full variable domain is GAGVSQSPRYKVAKRGQDVALRCDPISGHVSLFWYQQALGQGPEFLTYFQNEAQLDKSGLPSDRFFAERPEGSVSTLKIQRTQQEDSAVYLCASSPEGPGHSNQPQHFGDGTRLSIL.

The chain joins TRBV5-1 to TRBJ2-3; TRBD2 matches at 11 bases. The CDR3 is 18 amino acids. V dropped 0 bases and J dropped 0; count of bases not matched to a gene: 6. The germline CDR1 and CDR2 sequences are SGHRS and YFSETQ. The DNA for the CDR3 is TGCGCCAGCAGCTTGGGGCTAGCGGGAGGATCTAGCACAGATACGCAGTATTTT. Amino acids: CASSLGLAGGSSTDTQYF.

This chain uses TRBV18 with TRBJ2-1, with a possible D match to TRBD2 (6 bases). Trimming shortened V by 6 bases and J by 9 bases, and 27 bases separated the two germline ends. The CDR3 is made up of 17 amino acids. CDR1 KGHSH and CDR2 LQKENI come from the germline V gene. The CDR3 DNA follows: TGTGCCAGCTCCTCCGACGGCGGGACCCGCCGGGGTGGTGAGCAGTTCTTC. It translates to CASSSDGGTRRGGEQFF.

The V and J genes are TRBV7-8 and TRBJ1-5; no clear D. Germline V gives CDR1 SGHVS, CDR2 FQNEAQ. Trimming took off 5 bases at V and 0 bases at J, with 8 bases between the two ends. The CDR3 has 14 residues. This chain's CDR3 is CASSHTDSNQPQHF. CDR3 bases: TGTGCCAGCAGCCATACAGATAGCAATCAGCCCCAGCATTTT.

The rearrangement uses TRBV18 and TRBJ2-1; no definite D call. In germline, CDR1 is KGHSH, CDR2 LQKENI. V was cut by 2 bases and J by 9 bases, with 8 bases left in between. The CDR3 loop spans 12 amino acids. In nucleotides, the CDR3 is TGTGCCAGCTCACCATTGTTGTTTGAGCAGTTCTTC. Translating gives CASSPLLFEQFF.

The V gene is TRBV7-6, the J gene TRBJ2-5, with TRBD2 matching over 9 bases. Germline values: CDR1 SGHVS, CDR2 FNYEAQ. Germline trimming cut 1 base from V and 1 base from J; bases unmatched to any gene: 13. The CDR3 extends over 19 amino acids. CDR3 sequence reads: CASSLDSGGAGGFQETQYF. In nucleotides, the CDR3 is TGTGCCAGCAGCTTAGATTCAGGCGGAGCGGGAGGTTTCCAAGAGACCCAGTACTTC.

This clonotype was observed a few times. The rearrangement uses TRBV12-3 or TRBV12-4 and TRBJ1-3; no definite D call. Trimming shortened V by 2 bases and J by 8 bases, and 22 bases separated the two germline ends. The CDR3 loop spans 17 amino acids. The CDR3 loop reads CASSLISQKQWGDTIYF. For the CDR3, the DNA is TGTGCCAGCAGTTTAATCTCTCAGAAACAGTGGGGTGACACCATATATTTT.

The chain is built from TRBV12-3 or TRBV12-4 and TRBJ2-7; the match to TRBD1 covers 7 bases. There are 15 residues in the CDR3. The trim removed 6 bases at V and 4 bases at J, leaving 12 bases unmatched. Here the CDR3 reads CASRSTGDPRYEQYF. CDR3 DNA: TGTGCCAGCAGATCCACAGGGGACCCTAGGTACGAGCAGTACTTC.

This clonotype has only a few counts. The chain uses TRBV11-3 and TRBJ2-3, with 8 bases aligning to TRBD1. The germline CDR1 and CDR2 sequences are SGHNT and YENEEA. The CDR3 runs 14 residues. J was trimmed by 6 bases and V by 2 bases; bases with no gene match: 4. CDR3 nucleotide sequence: TGTGCCAGCAGCTTACCTGACAGGGGCGATACGCAGTATTTT. Amino acid sequence: CASSLPDRGDTQYF.

V is TRBV20-1 and J is TRBJ2-2; D possibly corresponds to TRBD1 (6 bases). This CDR3 has 14 residues. CDR1 is DFQATT and CDR2 is SNEGSKA in the germline V gene (reference sequence). V gave up 6 bases and J gave up 3 bases, with 14 bases separating them. CDR3 sequence reads: CSAEQGFHTGELFF. The CDR3 region has the DNA TGCAGTGCCGAACAGGGTTTTCACACCGGGGAGCTGTTTTTT.

V usage is TRBV14 and J usage is TRBJ1-2, with D unresolved. Germline V gives CDR1 SGHDN, CDR2 FVKESK. Trimming took off 2 bases at V and 2 bases at J, with 3 bases between the two ends. The CDR3 runs 12 residues. The DNA of the CDR3 is TGTGCCAGCAGCCAATCAAACTATGGCTACACCTTC. It specifies CASSQSNYGYTF.

This clonotype occurred a few times. This rearrangement joins TRBV18 to TRBJ2-7, with D perhaps matching TRBD2 (6 bases). This CDR3 has 14 residues. Looked up from germline, CDR1 is KGHSH and CDR2 is LQKENI. The germline V and J ends were trimmed by 3 bases and 5 bases, with 14 bases remaining between them. The DNA for the CDR3 is TGTGCCAGCTCACCGACACGGGAGATCCACGAGCAGTACTTC. Its protein is CASSPTREIHEQYF.

The CDR3 sequence is CASSRGQGTSYEQYF. Written as DNA, the CDR3 is TGCGCCAGCAGCCGCGGACAGGGTACCTCCTACGAGCAGTACTTC. The V and J genes are TRBV4-1 and TRBJ2-7; TRBD1 aligns across 8 bases. The germline V gene has CDR1 MGHRA and CDR2 YSYEKL. V shed 4 bases and J 0 bases; nucleotides not matched to a gene: 5. The CDR3 spans 15 residues.

This clonotype appeared a few times. The rearrangement uses TRBV5-1 and TRBJ2-7, with D possibly called TRBD1 or TRBD2 (5 bases each). The CDR3 length is 15 residues. The V end was cut by 4 bases, the J end by 5 bases, with 19 bases between. Germline V gives CDR1 SGHRS, CDR2 YFSETQ. The CDR3 spells CASSRVRDGRDEQYF. DNA for the CDR3: TGCGCCAGCAGCCGCGTCCGGGACGGGCGGGACGAGCAGTACTTC.

This chain uses TRBV18 with TRBJ2-5; D unresolved. Trimming removed 3 bases at V and 5 bases at J, with 7 bases between. This CDR3 region has 12 residues. Germline assignment: CDR1 KGHSH and CDR2 LQKENI. The CDR3 DNA reads TGTGCCAGCTCACCCACTGCGGAGACCCAGTACTTC. Protein sequence: CASSPTAETQYF.